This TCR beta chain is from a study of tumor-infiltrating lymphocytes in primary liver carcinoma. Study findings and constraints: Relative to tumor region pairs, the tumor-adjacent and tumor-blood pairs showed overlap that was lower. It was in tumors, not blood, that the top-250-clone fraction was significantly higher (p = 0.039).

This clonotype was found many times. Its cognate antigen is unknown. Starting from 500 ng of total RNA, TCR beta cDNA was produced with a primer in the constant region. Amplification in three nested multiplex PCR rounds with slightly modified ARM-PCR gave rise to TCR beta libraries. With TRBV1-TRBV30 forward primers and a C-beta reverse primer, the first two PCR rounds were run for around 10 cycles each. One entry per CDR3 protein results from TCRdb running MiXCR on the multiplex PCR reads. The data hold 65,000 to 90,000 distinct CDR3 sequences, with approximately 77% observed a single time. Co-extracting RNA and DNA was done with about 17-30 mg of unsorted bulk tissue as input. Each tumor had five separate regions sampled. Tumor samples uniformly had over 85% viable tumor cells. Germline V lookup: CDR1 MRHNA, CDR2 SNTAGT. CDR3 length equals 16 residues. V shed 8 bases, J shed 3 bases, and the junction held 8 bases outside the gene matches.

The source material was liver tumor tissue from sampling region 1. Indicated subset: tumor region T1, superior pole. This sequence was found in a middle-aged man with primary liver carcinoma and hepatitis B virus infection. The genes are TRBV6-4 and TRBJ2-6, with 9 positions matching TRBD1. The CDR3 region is CASRQGGLGGANVLTF. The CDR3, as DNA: TGTGCCAGCCGACAGGGGGGCCTTGGTGGGGCCAACGTCCTGACTTTC.